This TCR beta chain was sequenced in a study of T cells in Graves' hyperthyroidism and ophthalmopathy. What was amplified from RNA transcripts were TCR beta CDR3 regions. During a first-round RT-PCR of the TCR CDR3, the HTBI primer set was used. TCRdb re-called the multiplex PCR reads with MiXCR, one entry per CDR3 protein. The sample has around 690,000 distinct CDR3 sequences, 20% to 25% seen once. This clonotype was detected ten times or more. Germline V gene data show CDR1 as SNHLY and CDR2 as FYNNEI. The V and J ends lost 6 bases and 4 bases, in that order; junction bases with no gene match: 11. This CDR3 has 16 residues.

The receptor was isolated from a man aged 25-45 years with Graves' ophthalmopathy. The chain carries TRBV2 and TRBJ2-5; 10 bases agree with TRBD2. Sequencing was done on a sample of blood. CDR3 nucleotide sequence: TGTGCCAGCAGCAAACCCTTAGCGGGAGGCGTAGAGACCCAGTACTTC. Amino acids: CASSKPLAGGVETQYF.